The entry below describes one T cell receptor beta chain. The antigen remains undetermined. A second PCR of about 6 to 12 cycles used a sample-barcoded 5' primer and a J-beta primer mix. TCRdb analysed the 5' RACE reads with MiXCR anew, one entry per CDR3 protein. The sample consists of hundreds of thousands of distinct CDR3 sequences, over 20% of them appearing once. Each donor had 9 to 10 milliliters of peripheral blood drawn. The record originates from a study of blood T cells in healthy people across ages. Study-wide findings and caveats: A roughly linear fall in TCR beta diversity per million T cells was seen with increasing age. Any changes in expanded clonotypes were possibly confounded, as donor CMV status remained unknown.

V was clipped by 0 bases and J by 2 bases, with 9 bases between them. CDR1 and CDR2 from the germline V gene are SGHRS and YFSETQ. This CDR3 is 14 amino acids long. The TCR sequence derives from a man between 65 and 85 years old in good health. The chain couples TRBV5-1 to TRBJ2-7; no definite D call. The sequenced material came from blood. The CDR3 loop reads CASSLGQSAYEQYF. CDR3 nucleotide sequence: TGCGCCAGCAGCTTGGGACAATCAGCCTACGAGCAGTACTTC.